A single sample is the source of the 14 T cell receptor beta chains below, sequenced in a study of tumor-infiltrating lymphocytes in primary liver carcinoma. The roughly 19-32 mg bulk tissue piece was not sorted before simultaneous RNA and DNA extraction. TCR beta cDNA came from roughly 0.45 ug total RNA, primed with a constant-region primer. Modified slightly, ARM-PCR produced TCR beta libraries over three nested multiplex PCR rounds. Investigators reported that the first two PCR rounds, at 10 to 11 cycles each, used TRBV1-TRBV30 forward primers with a C-beta reverse primer. One entry per CDR3 protein, called by TCRdb with MiXCR from the multiplex PCR reads. This repertoire shows about 120,000 distinct CDR3 sequences, about 59% found once; its top ten account for approximately 10%. The specimen sequenced was liver tumor tissue from sampling region 1. Specified subset: tumor region T1, superior pole. The receptors here all came from a woman in her sixties or seventies with primary liver carcinoma and hepatitis B virus infection.

This clonotype was seen repeatedly, ten times or more. The gene calls are TRBV14 and TRBJ2-5; 7 positions match TRBD2. J was trimmed by 4 bases and V by 4 bases; bases with no gene match: 6. There are 14 residues in the CDR3. Germline CDR1 reads SGHDN; CDR2 reads FVKESK. CDR3 in amino acids: CASSPFGGRETQYF. Written as DNA, the CDR3 is TGTGCCAGCAGCCCGTTTGGCGGGAGAGAGACCCAGTACTTC.

The chain is built from TRBV12-5 and TRBJ2-7; D is possibly TRBD2 (5 bases). V was cut by 1 base and J by 4 bases, with 11 bases left in between. CDR3 length: 14 residues. CDR1 and CDR2 from the germline V gene are LGHNT and FRNRAP. CDR3 loop: CASGLGTRTYEQYF. Written as DNA, the CDR3 is TGTGCTAGTGGTTTGGGCACTAGAACATACGAGCAGTACTTC.

Comments on this clonotype: This sequence may be a read error, since a much larger clone differs from it by one base. CDR3 nucleotides: TGCGCCAGCAGCCACCCCAGGAGTACCAGAGCTTTCTTT. It codes for CASSHPRSTRAFF. The chain uses TRBV4-1 and TRBJ1-1; no firm D call. The CDR3 contains 13 residues. V shed 3 bases and J shed 10 bases, with 15 bases lying between them. Per the germline V gene, CDR1 is MGHRA and CDR2 is YSYEKL.

V is TRBV10-3 and J is TRBJ1-3, with no clear D. Between the trimmed V and J ends, which lost 4 bases and 3 bases, there was a span of 7 bases. The germline gives CDR1 ENHRY, CDR2 SYGVKD. The CDR3 contains 13 residues. For the CDR3, the DNA is TGTGCCATCAGTGGGCGATATGGAAACACCATATATTTT. As protein: CAISGRYGNTIYF.

The gene calls are TRBV14 and TRBJ2-1, with 11 bases lining up with TRBD2. The V gene's germline CDR1 is SGHDN and CDR2 FVKESK. CDR3 length equals 19 residues. Trimming took 3 bases from V and 5 from J; bases not matched to a gene: 15. In DNA, the CDR3 is TGTGCCAGCAGCCATCTCCCGGGGGCACTAGCGGGAGTCGACAATGAGCAGTTCTTC. Translating gives CASSHLPGALAGVDNEQFF.

Concerning this clonotype: This clone may be a read error of a much larger clone one base away. The chain links TRBV5-1 to TRBJ2-1; D gene unclear. Trimming stripped 0 bases from V and 1 base from J, with 8 bases between. CDR1 is SGHRS and CDR2 is YFSETQ in the germline V gene. The CDR3 totals 15 residues. CDR3 region: CASSLGVRSYNEQFF. The CDR3 bases are TGCGCCAGCAGCTTGGGGGTAAGATCCTACAATGAGCAGTTCTTC.

Comment on this clonotype: A read error may be the cause here, since a much bigger clone is one base away. V and J are TRBV6-5 and TRBJ1-1, with 8 bases aligning to TRBD1. The CDR3 runs to 15 residues. Looked up from germline, CDR1 is MNHEY and CDR2 is SVGAGI. CDR3 amino acids: CTSRPRGQKKTEAFF. The CDR3 DNA sequence: TGTACCAGCAGGCCCAGGGGGCAGAAGAAAACTGAAGCTTTCTTT.

Turning to this clonotype: This may be a read error, as it is one base from a much larger clone. The J gene is TRBJ2-7, the V gene TRBV4-2, with no clear D. V was cut by 3 bases and J by 5 bases, with 14 bases left in between. The length of the CDR3 is 14 residues. Germline CDR1 LGHNA, CDR2 YNFKEQ. This CDR3 reads CASSHSAINDEQYF. CDR3 in DNA: TGTGCCAGCAGCCATTCGGCAATTAACGACGAGCAGTACTTC.

This clonotype was counted at least ten times. The V gene is TRBV30, the J gene TRBJ2-2; TRBD2 matches 7 bases. The CDR3 runs to 14 residues. Germline lookup yields CDR1 GTSNPN and CDR2 SVGIG (reference sequence). The J segment lost 6 bases and the V segment lost 2 bases, leaving 6 bases of the junction unmatched. The CDR3 here is CAWSSGLAAGELFF. The DNA of the CDR3 is TGTGCCTGGAGTTCAGGGCTAGCGGCCGGGGAGCTGTTTTTT.

Comment on this clonotype: This sequence may be a read error, since a much larger clone differs from it by one base. The CDR3 ends on some other residue instead of the conserved phenylalanine or tryptophan, so this is likely a read error. The V gene is TRBV5-4, the J gene TRBJ2-1; 7 nucleotides line up with TRBD2. The ends lost 0 bases at V and 4 bases at J; junction bases unmatched: 4. The CDR3 sequence is 15 residues long. Germline V lookup: CDR1 SGHNT, CDR2 YYREEE (reference sequence). The CDR3 region is CASSLGLAPYNEQFI. The CDR3 coding sequence is TGTGCCAGCAGCTTGGGACTAGCTCCTTACAATGAGCAGTTCATC.

As to this clonotype: A much larger clone lies one base from this, so it may be a read error. The chain is built from TRBV6-6 and TRBJ1-2; 8 bases line up with TRBD1. Germline-derived CDR1 and CDR2 are MNHNY and SVGAGI (reference sequence). The CDR3 contains 13 residues. CDR3 nucleotide sequence: TGTGCCAGCGGTTACGACAGGGGCCATGGCTACACCTTC. Translated, it gives CASGYDRGHGYTF.

CDR3 sequence (DNA): TGTGCCAGCACCTTGTCTACTAGTCCCCAAGAGACCCAGTACTTC. Its protein is CASTLSTSPQETQYF. The V and J genes are TRBV9 and TRBJ2-5; a weak D match, TRBD2 (5 bases). The CDR3 is 15 amino acids. Germline V gives CDR1 SGDLS, CDR2 YYNGEE. The ends were cut back, 6 bases at V and 1 base at J, with 16 bases in the middle.

This clonotype was seen ten or more times. This chain joins TRBV29-1 and TRBJ2-1; 12 bases are a match to TRBD2. The germline V gene encodes CDR1 SQVTM and CDR2 ANQGSEA. Losses at the gene ends were 4 bases for V and 13 bases for J; bases not matched to a gene: 8. The CDR3 is 13 amino acids. CDR3 loop: CSVASGRGREQFF. For the CDR3, the DNA is TGCAGCGTTGCTAGCGGGAGGGGTCGGGAACAGTTCTTC.

This clonotype was detected many times. The chain's CDR3 is CASSLTPRGQNEKLFF. CDR3 sequence (DNA): TGTGCCAGCAGCCTCACCCCGAGGGGGCAGAATGAAAAACTGTTTTTT. This chain connects TRBV7-8 to TRBJ1-4; TRBD1 agrees at 7 bases. With 5 bases clipped from V and 5 bases from J, the junction kept 11 bases outside the gene matches. The V gene's germline CDR1 is SGHVS and CDR2 FQNEAQ. This CDR3 is built from 16 residues.